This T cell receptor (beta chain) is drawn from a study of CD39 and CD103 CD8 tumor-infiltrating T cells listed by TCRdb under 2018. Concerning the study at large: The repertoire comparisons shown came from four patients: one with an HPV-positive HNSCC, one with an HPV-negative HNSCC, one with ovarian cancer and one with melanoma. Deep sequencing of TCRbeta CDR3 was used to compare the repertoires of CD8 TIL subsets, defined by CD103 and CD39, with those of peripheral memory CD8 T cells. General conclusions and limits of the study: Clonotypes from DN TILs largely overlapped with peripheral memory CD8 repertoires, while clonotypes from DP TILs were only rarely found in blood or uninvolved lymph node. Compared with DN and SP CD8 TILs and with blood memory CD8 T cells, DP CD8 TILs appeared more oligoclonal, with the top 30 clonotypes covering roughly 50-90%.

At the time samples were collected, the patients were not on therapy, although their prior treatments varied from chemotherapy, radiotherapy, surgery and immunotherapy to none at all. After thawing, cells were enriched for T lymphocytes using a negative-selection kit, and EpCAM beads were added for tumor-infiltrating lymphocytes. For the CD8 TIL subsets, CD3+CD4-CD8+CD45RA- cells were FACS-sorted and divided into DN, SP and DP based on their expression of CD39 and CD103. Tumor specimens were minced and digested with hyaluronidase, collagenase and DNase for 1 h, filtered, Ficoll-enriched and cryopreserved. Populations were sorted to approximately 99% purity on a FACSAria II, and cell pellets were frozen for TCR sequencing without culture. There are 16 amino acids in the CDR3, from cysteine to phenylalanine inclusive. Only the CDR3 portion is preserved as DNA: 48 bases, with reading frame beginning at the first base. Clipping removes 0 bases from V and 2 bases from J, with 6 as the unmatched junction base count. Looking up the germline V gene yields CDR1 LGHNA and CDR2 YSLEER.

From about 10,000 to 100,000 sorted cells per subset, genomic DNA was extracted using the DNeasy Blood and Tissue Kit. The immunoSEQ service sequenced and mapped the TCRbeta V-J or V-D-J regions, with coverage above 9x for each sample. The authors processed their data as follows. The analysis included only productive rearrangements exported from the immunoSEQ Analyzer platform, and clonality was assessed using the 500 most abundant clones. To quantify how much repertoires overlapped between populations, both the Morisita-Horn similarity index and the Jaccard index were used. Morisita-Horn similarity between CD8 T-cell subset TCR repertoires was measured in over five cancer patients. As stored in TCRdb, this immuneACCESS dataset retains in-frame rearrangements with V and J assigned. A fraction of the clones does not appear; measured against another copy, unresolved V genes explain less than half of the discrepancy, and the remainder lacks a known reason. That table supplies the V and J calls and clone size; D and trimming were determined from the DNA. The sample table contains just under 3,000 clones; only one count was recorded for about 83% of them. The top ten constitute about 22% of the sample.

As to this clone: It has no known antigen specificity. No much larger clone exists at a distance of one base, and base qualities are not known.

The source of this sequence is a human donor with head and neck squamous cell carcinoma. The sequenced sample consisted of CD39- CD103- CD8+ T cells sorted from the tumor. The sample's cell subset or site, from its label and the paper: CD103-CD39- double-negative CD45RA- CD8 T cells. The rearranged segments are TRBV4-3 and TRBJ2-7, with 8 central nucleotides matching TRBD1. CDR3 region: CASSQDSGGTTYEQYF. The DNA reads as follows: TGCGCCAGCAGCCAAGATTCAGGGGGCACCACCTACGAGCAGTACTTC.